This T cell receptor beta chain was recorded in a study of breast tumors, draining lymph nodes, adjacent tissues. This clonotype was detected ten times or more. Its antigen is not known. Samples came from axillary lymph nodes draining the breast cancer. TCRdb used MiXCR to reprocess the multiplex PCR reads, holding one entry per CDR3 protein. This sample has under 85,000 distinct CDR3 sequences, with roughly a fifth found just once. Findings of the study overall: The lymph node origin of tumor T cells was framed as consistent with a hypothesis, not demonstrated. Compared with lymph nodes, tumors were less diverse; compared with nontumor tissue, more. Luminal-like breast cancer showed significantly higher tumor–nontumor repertoire similarity than basal-like.

Per the germline V gene, CDR1 is SNHLY and CDR2 is FYNNEI. The CDR3 is 12 amino acids. This chain uses TRBV2 with TRBJ2-3; possibly TRBD1 for D (5 bases). The receptor comes from a female donor with breast cancer. Some clones in this sample may be carry-over from other donors' samples. Sequenced material: axillary lymph node tissue. In DNA, the CDR3 is TGTGGCCCGGCAGGGAAGACAGATACGCAGTATTTT. It is translated as CGPAGKTDTQYF.